These T cell receptor beta chains were read from a single sample in a study of blood T cell repertoires in COVID-19. Produced via immunoSEQ multiplex PCR; TCRdb's table is partial and in-frame only. This table has about 120,000 clones, approximately 74% appearing once. The sample comprised peripheral blood. These TCRs come from a man aged 60 to 69 with acute or convalescent COVID-19. The CDR3 runs from the conserved cysteine through the conserved F or W. D genes are given only for firm matches. A clone size is listed for some rows: how often the clone was seen (once, few, many), or a class if it is expanded.

-,many,TRBJ2-1,TRBV19,CASSSIGSPGYNEQFF,TGTGCCAGTAGTTCAATTGGCAGTCCGGGATACAATGAGCAGTTCTTC
-,few,TRBJ2-7,TRBV7-9,CASSSTSYEQYF,TGTGCCAGCAGCTCTACTTCCTACGAGCAGTACTTC
TRBD2,-,TRBJ2-7,TRBV5-1,CASSLSGGADEQYF,TGCGCCAGCAGCCTAAGCGGGGGGGCCGACGAGCAGTACTTC
-,-,TRBJ2-3,TRBV11-1,CASSPSLADTQYF,TGTGCCAGCAGCCCATCACTTGCAGATACGCAGTATTTT
TRBD1,-,TRBJ1-1,TRBV6-5,CASRGDSLNTEAFF,TGTGCCAGCAGGGGGGACAGCCTGAACACTGAAGCTTTCTTT
-,-,TRBJ1-2,TRBV11-2,CASSLEPYGGSGYTF,TGTGCCAGCAGCTTAGAACCTTATGGGGGGTCTGGCTACACCTTC
-,-,TRBJ1-1,TRBV5-1,CASSTGRGTTEAFF,TGCGCCAGCAGCACAGGACGTGGAACCACTGAAGCTTTCTTT
-,-,TRBJ1-1,TRBV7-3,CASSLTNRGEAFF,TGTGCCAGCAGCTTAACGAATAGGGGTGAAGCTTTCTTT
-,-,TRBJ1-1,TRBV13,CATGGGVNTEAFF,TGTGCCACCGGTGGCGGCGTGAACACTGAAGCTTTCTTT
-,-,TRBJ2-1,TRBV11-2,CASSPGGYNEQFF,TGTGCCAGCAGCCCAGGTGGCTACAATGAGCAGTTCTTC
TRBD2,few,TRBJ2-7,TRBV12-5,CASAPLKRGFYEQYF,TGTGCTAGCGCCCCCCTAAAGCGGGGGTTCTACGAGCAGTACTTC
TRBD1,-,TRBJ2-7,TRBV6-5,CASRGDRRPYEQYF,TGTGCCAGCAGGGGGGACAGGCGTCCTTACGAGCAGTACTTC
-,-,TRBJ1-3,TRBV10-3,CAISADNSGNTIYF,TGTGCCATCAGTGCGGACAACTCTGGAAACACCATATATTTT
-,-,TRBJ2-7,TRBV27,CASKSWVTSYEQYF,TGTGCCAGCAAATCATGGGTAACTAGTTACGAGCAGTACTTC
-,-,TRBJ2-2,TRBV2,CASRKQPNTGELFF,TGTGCCAGCAGGAAACAACCGAACACCGGGGAGCTGTTTTTT
-,-,TRBJ1-1,TRBV7-9,CASSTEGNTEAFF,TGTGCCAGCAGCACGGAGGGGAACACTGAAGCTTTCTTT
-,-,TRBJ1-1,TRBV3-1/TRBV3-2,CASSQSTRIEAFF,TGTGCCAGCAGCCAGTCGACACGTATTGAAGCTTTCTTT
-,-,TRBJ1-1,TRBV12-3/TRBV12-4,CASSLRRTEAFF,TGTGCCAGCAGCCTCCGGAGGACTGAAGCTTTCTTT
TRBD1,-,TRBJ1-2,TRBV3-1/TRBV3-2,CASSYTGGAGNGYTF,TGTGCCAGCAGCTATACAGGGGGCGCCGGAAATGGCTACACCTTC
TRBD2,-,TRBJ2-1,TRBV3-1/TRBV3-2,CASSRTSAGGSSYNEQFF,TGTGCCAGCAGCCGAACCTCGGCGGGGGGGTCGTCTTACAATGAGCAGTTCTTC
-,-,TRBJ1-1,TRBV3-1/TRBV3-2,CASSPRGGRGTEAFF,TGTGCCAGCAGCCCGCGGGGCGGCCGCGGCACTGAAGCTTTCTTT
TRBD2,-,TRBJ2-1,TRBV10-3,CAISEGGEVFNEQFF,TGTGCCATCAGTGAGGGGGGGGAGGTGTTCAATGAGCAGTTCTTC
-,-,TRBJ1-1,TRBV7-2,CASSYTRASTEAFF,TGTGCCAGCAGCTATACTAGGGCTAGCACTGAAGCTTTCTTT
-,-,TRBJ1-6,TRBV5-1,CASSLVAEDNSPLHF,TGCGCCAGCAGCTTGGTGGCAGAAGATAATTCACCCCTCCACTTT
TRBD1,-,TRBJ1-2,TRBV14,CASSVQGPLGYTF,TGTGCCAGCAGCGTACAGGGGCCGCTTGGCTACACCTTC
-,-,TRBJ1-1,TRBV18,CASSSGLRGAMNTEAFF,TGTGCCAGCTCATCGGGACTCCGAGGGGCTATGAACACTGAAGCTTTCTTT
-,-,TRBJ2-3,TRBV13,CASSSYRDTLMGTDTQYF,TGTGCCAGCAGCTCATACCGGGACACCCTTATGGGGACAGATACGCAGTATTTT
TRBD1,-,TRBJ1-2,TRBV5-6,CASSDRQGRGYGYTF,TGTGCCAGCAGCGACCGACAGGGGCGAGGCTATGGCTACACCTTC
TRBD2,-,TRBJ2-7,TRBV7-2,CASSLARASGSYEQYF,TGTGCCAGCAGCTTAGCTAGGGCTAGCGGGAGCTACGAGCAGTACTTC
-,-,TRBJ1-1,TRBV29-1,CSVRTGAGTEAFF,TGCAGCGTACGGACTGGGGCGGGAACTGAAGCTTTCTTT
-,-,TRBJ1-4,TRBV30,CAWSRDHEKLFF,TGTGCCTGGAGCCGGGATCATGAAAAACTGTTTTTT